The T cell receptor beta chain described here comes from a study of blood T cell repertoires in COVID-19. A single count supports this clone. Only in-frame clones appear in the TCRdb table, and some are missing; sequencing was by immunoSEQ multiplex PCR. The sample includes over 200,000 clones, roughly 76% of them seen just once. V trimming: 6 bases; J trimming: 9 bases; junction bases outside the gene matches: 14. Germline loops: CDR1 SNHLY, CDR2 FYNNEI. The CDR3 is made up of 15 amino acids. Specimen: peripheral blood. The gene calls are TRBV2 and TRBJ2-1; 7 nucleotides line up with TRBD2. This receptor was obtained from a human donor in a cohort sampled during active COVID-19. The CDR3 nucleotides read TGTGCCAGCAGCCTGCGAGCGGGACCTACAACTGAGCAGTTCTTC. It is translated as CASSLRAGPTTEQFF.